This passage covers 7 T cell receptor beta chains from one sample sequenced in a study of cytomegalovirus exposure and HLA in healthy donors. Libraries were prepared by immunoSEQ multiplex PCR; TCRdb keeps only in-frame clonotypes and omits some of them. The sample holds a few hundred thousand clones, roughly 84% seen once. The sample taken for sequencing was PBMCs. These receptors were taken from a woman between 25 and 40 years old in good health and CMV-seropositive.

The chain recombines TRBV5-1 with TRBJ2-2; D ambiguous. CDR1 SGHRS and CDR2 YFSETQ come from the germline V gene. CDR3 length: 14 amino acids. Trimming cost V 2 bases and J 3 bases, with 8 bases left between them. The chain's CDR3 is CASSLGADTGELFF. The DNA of the CDR3 is TGCGCCAGCAGCTTAGGCGCGGACACCGGGGAGCTGTTTTTT.

This CDR3 reads CATSRVERDYEQYF. The CDR3 DNA follows: TGTGCCACCAGCAGAGTCGAGCGGGACTACGAGCAGTACTTC. The chain links TRBV15 to TRBJ2-7, with 7 bases matching TRBD2. With V trimmed by 1 base and J by 3 bases, 3 bases remained unmatched. Germline loops: CDR1 LNHNV, CDR2 YYDKDF (reference sequence). The CDR3 has 14 amino acids.

The chain links TRBV9 to TRBJ2-3; possibly TRBD1 for D (6 bases). This CDR3 has 16 residues. In germline, CDR1 is SGDLS, CDR2 YYNGEE. Trimming shortened V by 4 bases and J by 5 bases, and 20 bases separated the two germline ends. In DNA form, the CDR3 reads TGTGCCAGCAGCACCGGAGTAGGGGGACGGAGAGATACGCAGTATTTT. The encoded protein is CASSTGVGGRRDTQYF.

The rearrangement joins TRBV7-9 to TRBJ2-7, with D maybe TRBD1 (5 bases). The germline V gene has CDR1 SEHNR and CDR2 FQNEAQ (reference sequence). The CDR3 extends over 12 amino acids. V dropped 6 bases and J dropped 2 bases, with 8 bases sitting between them. The CDR3 nucleotides read TGTGCCAGCAGTCAGGGTGCCTACGAGCAGTACTTC. Its translation is CASSQGAYEQYF.

In this sample, this clone turned up many times. V gene TRBV23-1 combines with J gene TRBJ1-2; TRBD1 might be the D (6 bases). TRBV23-1 has ORF status, its function being uncertain. This CDR3 spans 16 amino acids. V lost 8 bases to trimming and J lost 1 base, with 20 bases between them. The CDR3 DNA follows: TGCGCCAGCGGCCAACCTCGGACAGCCAGTAACTATGGCTACACCTTC. Residues: CASGQPRTASNYGYTF.

The V and J genes are TRBV27 and TRBJ2-5; no reliable D call. The germline V gene has CDR1 MNHEY and CDR2 SMNVEV (reference sequence). V lost 4 bases and J 9 bases, leaving 21 bases between the germline ends. The CDR3 extends over 15 amino acids. CDR3 coding DNA: TGTGCCAGCAGTTCGTATACCTCTCCCCGAGGACCCCAGTACTTC. Protein product: CASSSYTSPRGPQYF.

The V call is TRBV27, the J call TRBJ1-1; no firm D call. The CDR3 consists of 11 residues. The V gene's germline CDR1 is MNHEY and CDR2 SMNVEV (reference sequence). V lost 3 bases to trimming and J lost 8 bases, with 7 bases between them. Here the CDR3 DNA reads TGTGCCAGCAGTTTCGGATGGGAAGCTTTCTTT. This codes for CASSFGWEAFF.